The T cell receptor (beta chain) described here comes from a study of T cells in Graves' hyperthyroidism and ophthalmopathy. Study-wide results and caveats: Most thyroid clonotypes that were expanded above 0.001 also turned up in blood. A model of 13 V-J features distinguished ophthalmopathy from stable hyperthyroidism.

Each person with ophthalmopathy scored at least 3 on the Clinical Activity Score, reached NOSPECS grade 4 or higher, and had been ill under 3 months. Patients with uncontrolled infections, other autoimmune diseases, pregnancy or lactation were excluded. RNA transcripts were the template for amplifying TCR beta CDR3 regions. Primed by the HTBI set, a first-round RT-PCR was run on the TCR CDR3. TCRdb ran MiXCR on the multiplex PCR reads and lists one entry per CDR3 protein. The repertoire holds a few hundred thousand distinct CDR3 sequences, with approximately 16% as singletons. CDR3 length: 20 amino acids. The germline CDR1 and CDR2 sequences are SGHAT and FQNNGV. V lost 1 base, J lost 0 bases, and 12 bases stayed unmatched. As to this clonotype: The antigen remains unidentified.

Specimen: blood. The TCR sequence derives from a woman in her thirties or forties with Graves' ophthalmopathy. The rearrangement links TRBV11-2 to TRBJ2-6, with 7 bases lining up with TRBD1. CDR3: CASSLALSTGKGSGANVLTF. CDR3 nucleotides: TGTGCCAGCAGCTTAGCCCTCTCGACAGGGAAAGGCTCTGGGGCCAACGTCCTGACTTTC.